Given below is one TCR beta chain in context. The assay was immunoSEQ multiplex PCR, and TCRdb's table has in-frame clones only and misses some. The table has around 63,000 clones, 80% to 95% seen once; the top ten hold roughly 2.5%. The sample's time point: baseline, week 1 (first vaccination visit). Sample treatment: pre-vaccination baseline after standard-of-care therapy. This record belongs to a study of a mutant IDH1 vaccine in newly diagnosed glioma. Whole-study context: Former treatment meant radiotherapy, temozolomide, or both; the majority had gotten both.

Germline V gives CDR1 MNHEY, CDR2 SMNVEV (reference sequence). The CDR3 consists of 11 residues. V shed 7 bases and J shed 9 bases, with 10 bases lying between them. The origin of this receptor is a man aged 45-60 years with glioma. The input for sequencing was PBMCs, taken from a glioma patient treated with radiotherapy, temozolomide or both. The chain uses TRBV27 and TRBJ2-1; no definite D call. Here the CDR3 DNA reads TGTGCCAGCACTCGAGGTAGTGAGCAGTTCTTC. The encoded protein is CASTRGSEQFF.